Below, one T cell receptor beta chain is given with its context. The antigen is not known. The germline V gene has CDR1 SGHTA and CDR2 FQGNSA. The CDR3 loop spans 16 amino acids. There were at least 6 micrograms of total RNA extracted from every sample. The use of a sample-barcoded 5' primer and a J-beta primer mix characterized a second PCR of about 7 to 12 cycles. TCRdb processed the 5' RACE reads anew with MiXCR; each CDR3 protein has one entry. The profile shows around 600,000 distinct CDR3 sequences, roughly 48% of them singletons. These data are taken from a study of blood T cells in healthy people across ages. General observations from the study: Long-lived donors had more naive CD4+ cells and higher diversity than aged donors.

This sequence joins TRBV7-2 and TRBJ2-5; the match to TRBD2 covers 9 bases. Judging by the DNA end, TRBJ2-7 fits better; the J call may be wrong. The sample comprised blood. This clonotype was sampled from a man older than 75 in good health. The CDR3 region is CASSFGAWREGYEQYF. CDR3 bases: TGTGCCAGCAGCTTTGGGGCTTGGCGGGAGGGATACGAGCAGTACTTC.